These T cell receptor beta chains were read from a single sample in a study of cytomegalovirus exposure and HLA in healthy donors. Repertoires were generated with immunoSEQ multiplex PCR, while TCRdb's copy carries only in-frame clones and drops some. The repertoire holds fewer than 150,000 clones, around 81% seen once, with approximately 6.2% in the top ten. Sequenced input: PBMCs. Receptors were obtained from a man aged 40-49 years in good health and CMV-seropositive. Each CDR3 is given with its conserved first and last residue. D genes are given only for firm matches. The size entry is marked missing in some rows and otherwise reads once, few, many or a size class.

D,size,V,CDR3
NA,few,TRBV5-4,CASSLEAGDKVHTF
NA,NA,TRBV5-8,CASSLDHSTEAFF
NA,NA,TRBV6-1,CASSETAQSLFEKLFF
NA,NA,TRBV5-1,CASSLEPIGVLYGEKLFF
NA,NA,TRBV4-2,CASGIGGNNEQFF
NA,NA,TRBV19,CASSRGLVRNTGELFF
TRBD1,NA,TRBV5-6,CASSRRDREYEQYF
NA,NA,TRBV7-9,CASRAGRLQTESDF
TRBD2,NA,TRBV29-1,CSVEEPGTITSYEQYF
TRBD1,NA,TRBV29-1,CSVQGVRLYEQYF
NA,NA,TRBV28,CASGGRAVTEAFF
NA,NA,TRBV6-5,CASSQGQNTEAFF
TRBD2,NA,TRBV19,CASSIVLAGSYNEQFF
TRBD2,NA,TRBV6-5,CASSPTGLAGDEQFF
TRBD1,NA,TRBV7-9,CASSLEWDREGETQYF
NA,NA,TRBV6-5,CASSYSRRQSIYGYTF
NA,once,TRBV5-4,CASSPAPNQPQHF
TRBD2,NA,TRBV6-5,CASSYGLATKQFF
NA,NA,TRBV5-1,CASSLIMNTEAFF
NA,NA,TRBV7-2,CASSPMTGNTGELFF
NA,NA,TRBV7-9,CASSLVNGAELDF
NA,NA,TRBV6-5,CASSSQNSYGYTF
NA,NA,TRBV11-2,CASSLDETGIYNEQFF
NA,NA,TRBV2,CASNSGETQYF
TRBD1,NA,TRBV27,CASQGQYNSPLHF
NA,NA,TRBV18,CASSPRVEGSYGYTF
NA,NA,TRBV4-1,CASSQDSGDYGYTF
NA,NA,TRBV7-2,CASSPLEATLVKTQYF
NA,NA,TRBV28,CASSFRGNEQYF
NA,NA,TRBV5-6,CASSWGSGAYEQYF
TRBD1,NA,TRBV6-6,CASSYYGQGIEKLFF
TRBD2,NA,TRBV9,CASSPGTSGSRETQYF
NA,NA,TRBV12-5,CASGLAGLKWDTTSYEQYF
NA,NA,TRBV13,CASSLILARGYGYTF